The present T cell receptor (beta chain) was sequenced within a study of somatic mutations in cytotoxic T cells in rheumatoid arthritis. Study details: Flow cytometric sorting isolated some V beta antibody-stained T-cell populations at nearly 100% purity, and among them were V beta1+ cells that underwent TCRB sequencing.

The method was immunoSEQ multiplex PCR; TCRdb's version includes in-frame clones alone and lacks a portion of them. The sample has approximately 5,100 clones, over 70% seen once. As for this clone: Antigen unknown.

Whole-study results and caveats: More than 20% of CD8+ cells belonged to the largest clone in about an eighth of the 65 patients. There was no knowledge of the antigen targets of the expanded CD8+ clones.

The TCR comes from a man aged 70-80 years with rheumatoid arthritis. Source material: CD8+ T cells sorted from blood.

The CDR3 bases are TGTGCCAGCTCACCATCCTTTACCTACGAGCAGTACTTC. Its protein product is CASSPSFTYEQYF. This sequence joins TRBV18 and TRBJ2-5, with no clear D. The closer fit of TRBJ2-7 to the DNA end suggests the J call may be wrong. The germline V gene encodes CDR1 KGHSH and CDR2 LQKENI. This CDR3 is built from 13 residues.